These 17 T cell receptor beta chains share one sample of origin, sequenced in a study of T cell repertoires in cytomegalovirus infection. Each CDR3 protein is one row after TCRdb ran MiXCR on the reads. This sample has around 210,000 distinct CDR3 sequences, with 6.5% found just once. The sample comprised PBMCs. The origin of the receptors is a human donor in good health (CMV status not recorded). Some clones in this sample may be carry-over from other donors' samples.

This clonotype was seen ten or more times. The chain couples TRBV19 to TRBJ2-2; 8 nucleotides agree with TRBD2. This CDR3 has 16 residues. V was clipped by 5 bases and J by 0 bases; unmatched bases: 5. Germline CDR1 reads LNHDA; CDR2 reads SQIVND (reference sequence). The CDR3 region has the DNA TGTGCCAGTAGTGCGAGCGGGGGAACGAACACCGGGGAGCTGTTTTTT. This encodes CASSASGGTNTGELFF.

This clonotype showed up many times. The rearrangement uses TRBV2 and TRBJ2-5; 8 bases are shared with TRBD1. The CDR3 covers 14 residues. Germline V gives CDR1 SNHLY, CDR2 FYNNEI. V lost 5 bases, J lost 2 bases, and 4 bases stayed unmatched. The CDR3 DNA sequence: TGTGCCAGCAGTACCGACAGGGGACAAGAGACCCAGTACTTC. Its protein is CASSTDRGQETQYF.

This clonotype has at least ten counts. The chain employs TRBV20-1 and TRBJ2-7; D possibly corresponds to TRBD2 (7 bases). V was clipped by 0 bases and J by 2 bases, with 29 bases between them. In germline, CDR1 is DFQATT, CDR2 SNEGSKA (reference sequence). The CDR3 runs to 20 residues. CDR3 DNA: TGCAGTGCTAGAGATACACAGGGTATGGTTGAGGGGGGGGACACCTACGAGCAGTACTTC. Its protein product is CSARDTQGMVEGGDTYEQYF.

This clonotype was observed at least ten times. The chain couples TRBV6-5 to TRBJ2-2; the match to TRBD1 covers 10 bases. Germline V gives CDR1 MNHEY, CDR2 SVGAGI. Germline trimming cut 4 bases from V and 7 bases from J; bases unmatched to any gene: 3. CDR3 length: 14 amino acids. The CDR3 nucleotides read TGTGCCAGCAGTTCGACAGGGGGCTTCGGGGAGCTGTTTTTT. Protein product: CASSSTGGFGELFF.

The sample holds many counts of this clonotype. The rearrangement links TRBV7-2 to TRBJ2-1; D is perhaps TRBD2 (6 bases). The CDR3 is 14 amino acids. The V gene lost 3 bases and the J gene lost 5 bases, with 11 bases spanning the gap. In germline, CDR1 is SGHTA, CDR2 FQGNSA. The CDR3 loop is CASSFDRGNNEQFF. CDR3 DNA: TGTGCCAGCAGCTTCGACCGGGGGAACAATGAGCAGTTCTTC.

This clonotype was counted ten times or more. The genes are TRBV4-3 and TRBJ2-6; D gene ambiguous. Trimming took 0 bases from V and 0 from J, leaving 12 bases between them. Per the germline V gene, CDR1 is LGHNA and CDR2 is YSLEER. This CDR3 region has 18 residues. Here the CDR3 reads CASSQDPGWGSGANVLTF. The CDR3 region has the DNA TGCGCCAGCAGCCAAGATCCCGGGTGGGGCTCTGGGGCCAACGTCCTGACTTTC.

This clonotype has more than one count but fewer than ten. This chain uses TRBV28 with TRBJ2-2; a possible D gene is TRBD2 (6 bases). The V gene lost 3 bases and the J gene lost 0 bases, with 11 bases spanning the gap. The CDR3 consists of 16 residues. Germline CDR1 is MDHEN and CDR2 is SYDVKM. In DNA, the CDR3 is TGTGCCAGCAGTTTCCGGGGGTTCGCGAACACCGGGGAGCTGTTTTTT. Its translation: CASSFRGFANTGELFF.

This clonotype was observed at least ten times. The rearrangement joins TRBV7-2 to TRBJ1-5; TRBD1 matches 7 bases. After removal of 5 bases from V and 5 bases from J, the junction contained 9 bases not matched to a gene. Germline CDR1 SGHTA, CDR2 FQGNSA. This CDR3 has 15 amino acids. The CDR3 DNA reads as TGTGCCAGCAGCGAATCCTCAGGGGGGCATCAGCCCCAGCATTTT. This translates into CASSESSGGHQPQHF. Full variable domain (outside the CDR3, taken from reference TRBV7-2 and TRBJ1-5): GAGVSQSPSNKVTEKGKDVELRCDPISGHTALYWYRQSLGQGLEFLIYFQGNSAPDKSGLPSDRFSAERTGGSVSTLTIQRTQQEDSAVYLCASSESSGGHQPQHFGDGTRLSIL.

The chain is built from TRBV6-2 or TRBV6-3 and TRBJ2-7; tentative D call: TRBD1 (5 bases). Per the germline V gene, CDR1 is MNHEY and CDR2 is SVGEGT. The CDR3 loop spans 16 amino acids. The V end lost 1 base, the J end lost 3 bases, and 16 bases lay between the germline ends. The CDR3 protein is CASSYWDFRVFYEQYF. Here the CDR3 DNA reads TGTGCCAGCAGTTACTGGGATTTCAGGGTGTTCTACGAGCAGTACTTC.

This clonotype was detected ten times or more. The gene calls are TRBV7-2 and TRBJ2-7; a weak D match, TRBD1 (6 bases). Trimming shortened V by 0 bases and J by 0 bases, and 12 bases separated the two germline ends. This CDR3 spans 16 amino acids. Per germline, CDR1 SGHTA and CDR2 FQGNSA. The CDR3 protein is CASSLARGTISYEQYF. As DNA, the CDR3 is TGTGCCAGCAGCTTAGCGAGGGGGACGATCTCCTACGAGCAGTACTTC.

In this sample, this clonotype turned up many times. V is TRBV2 and J is TRBJ2-3; weak D call: TRBD2 (7 bases). Trimming stripped 8 bases from V and 6 bases from J, with 18 bases between. CDR3 length: 14 residues. The V gene's germline CDR1 is SNHLY and CDR2 FYNNEI. The CDR3 region has the DNA TGTGCCAGCGGGGGGGGCAAACTGAGGGATACGCAGTATTTT. It yields the protein CASGGGKLRDTQYF.

This clonotype was seen ten or more times. The rearrangement links TRBV6-2 or TRBV6-3 to TRBJ2-5; 9 positions match TRBD2. The CDR3 is 21 amino acids. V trimming: 2 bases; J trimming: 1 base; junction bases outside the gene matches: 20. CDR1 MNHEY and CDR2 SVGEGT come from the germline V gene. The CDR3 region is CASSYTNLLAGRRKLQETQYF. In DNA form, the CDR3 reads TGTGCCAGCAGTTACACAAACCTTCTAGCGGGGAGAAGAAAGCTCCAAGAGACCCAGTACTTC.

In this sample, this clonotype turned up many times. This chain joins TRBV7-2 and TRBJ1-2; 7 bases map to TRBD1. Trimming took 5 bases from V and 8 from J; bases not matched to a gene: 8. The germline V gene encodes CDR1 SGHTA and CDR2 FQGNSA. CDR3 length equals 13 residues. The DNA for the CDR3 is TGTGCCAGCAGCCGGGGAGGGGGCTACGGCTACACCTTC. This encodes CASSRGGGYGYTF.

This clonotype was counted at least ten times. V usage is TRBV6-2 or TRBV6-3 and J usage is TRBJ1-1; TRBD1 matches at 8 bases. CDR3 length equals 19 residues. V gave up 2 bases and J gave up 0 bases; unmatched junction bases: 14. CDR1 and CDR2 from the germline V gene are MNHEY and SVGEGT. Here the CDR3 reads CASSYGRIRTGTLNTEAFF. The CDR3 DNA follows: TGTGCCAGCAGTTACGGTAGAATTCGGACAGGGACACTGAACACTGAAGCTTTCTTT.

This clonotype came up many times. The V call is TRBV19, the J call TRBJ1-6; no firm D call. Trimming shortened V by 4 bases and J by 15 bases, and 19 bases separated the two germline ends. The CDR3 is 14 amino acids. Germline V lookup: CDR1 LNHDA, CDR2 SQIVND (reference sequence). The DNA of the CDR3 is TGTGCCAGTAGTACCACCGGCCAGGCTACCGTCCTCCACTTT. Its translation: CASSTTGQATVLHF.

The V call is TRBV20-1, the J call TRBJ2-3; no clear D gene. V was pared by 3 bases and J by 0 bases, with 19 bases between. CDR3 size: 17 residues. Germline V gene lookup returns CDR1 DFQATT and CDR2 SNEGSKA (reference sequence). CDR3 residues: CSASGVFGLTSTDTQYF. As DNA, the CDR3 is TGCAGTGCTAGTGGAGTCTTCGGCCTTACTAGCACAGATACGCAGTATTTT.

This clonotype has at least ten counts. The chain employs TRBV7-2 and TRBJ2-5; 13 positions match TRBD2. Per the germline V gene, CDR1 is SGHTA and CDR2 is FQGNSA. This CDR3 is built from 17 residues. Germline trimming cut 5 bases from V and 4 bases from J; bases unmatched to any gene: 10. The CDR3 spells CASSQQRLAGGGETQYF. CDR3 coding DNA: TGTGCCAGCAGCCAACAACGACTAGCGGGGGGTGGAGAGACCCAGTACTTC. The complete variable domain, with remaining parts taken from reference TRBV7-2 and TRBJ2-5, reads GAGVSQSPSNKVTEKGKDVELRCDPISGHTALYWYRQSLGQGLEFLIYFQGNSAPDKSGLPSDRFSAERTGGSVSTLTIQRTQQEDSAVYLCASSQQRLAGGGETQYFGPGTRLLVL.